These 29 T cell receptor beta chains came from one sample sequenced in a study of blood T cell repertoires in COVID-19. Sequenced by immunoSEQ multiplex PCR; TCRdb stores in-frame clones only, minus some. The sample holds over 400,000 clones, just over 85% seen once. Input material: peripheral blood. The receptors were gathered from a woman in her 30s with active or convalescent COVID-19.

CDR3 bases: TGTGCCACCGCCAGGGCGAACACTGAAGCTTTCTTT. Its translation: CATARANTEAFF. The chain joins TRBV15 to TRBJ1-1; tentative D call: TRBD1 (5 bases). Germline CDR1 reads LNHNV; CDR2 reads YYDKDF (reference sequence). The CDR3 spans 12 residues. Trimming removed 8 bases at V and 1 base at J, with 8 bases between.

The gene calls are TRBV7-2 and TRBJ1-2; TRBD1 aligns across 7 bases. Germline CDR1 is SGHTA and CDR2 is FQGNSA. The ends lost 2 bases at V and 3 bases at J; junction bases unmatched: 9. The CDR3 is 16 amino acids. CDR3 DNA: TGTGCCAGCAGCTTATCTGGGACAGCTTCATACTATGGCTACACCTTC. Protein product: CASSLSGTASYYGYTF.

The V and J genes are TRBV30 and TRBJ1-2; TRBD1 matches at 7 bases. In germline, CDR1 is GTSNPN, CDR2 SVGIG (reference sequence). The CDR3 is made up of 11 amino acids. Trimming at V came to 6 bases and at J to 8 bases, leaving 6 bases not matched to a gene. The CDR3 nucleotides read TGTGCCTGCCCCAGGGGGAGCGGCTACACCTTC. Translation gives CACPRGSGYTF.

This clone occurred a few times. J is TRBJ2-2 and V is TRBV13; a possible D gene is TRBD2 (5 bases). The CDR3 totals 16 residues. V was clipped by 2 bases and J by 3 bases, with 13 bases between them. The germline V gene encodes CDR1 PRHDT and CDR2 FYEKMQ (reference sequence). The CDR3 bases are TGTGCCAGCAGCTTACCTGTGGGAGTTGACACCGGGGAGCTGTTTTTT. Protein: CASSLPVGVDTGELFF.

The CDR3 sequence is CASSRAWGGLHSSTDTQYF. DNA of the CDR3: TGTGCCAGTAGTCGAGCATGGGGGGGACTACACTCTAGCACAGATACGCAGTATTTT. V is TRBV19 and J is TRBJ2-3, with TRBD2 matching 7 bases. Germline V gene lookup returns CDR1 LNHDA and CDR2 SQIVND (reference sequence). This CDR3 comprises 19 residues. The V segment lost 5 bases and the J segment 0 bases; nucleotides outside the gene matches: 17. Filled out from reference TRBV19 and TRBJ2-3, the complete variable domain reads DGGITQSPKYLFRKEGQNVTLSCEQNLNHDAMYWYRQDPGQGLRLIYYSQIVNDFQKGDIAEGYSVSREKKESFPLTVTSAQKNPTAFYLCASSRAWGGLHSSTDTQYFGPGTRLTVL.

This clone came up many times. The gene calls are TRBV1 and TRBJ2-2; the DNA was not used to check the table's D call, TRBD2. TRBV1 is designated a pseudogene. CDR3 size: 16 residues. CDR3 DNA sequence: TGCACCAGCAGCCAAGAAGGGACCGGGGGCACCGGGGAGCTGTTTTTT. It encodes CTSSQEGTGGTGELFF.

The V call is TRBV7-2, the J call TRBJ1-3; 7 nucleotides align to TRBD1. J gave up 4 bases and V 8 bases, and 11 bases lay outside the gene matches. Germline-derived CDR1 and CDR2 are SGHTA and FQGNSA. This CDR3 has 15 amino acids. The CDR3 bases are TGTGCCAGCCGTCAGGGGGGCTTGCTCGGAAACACCATATATTTT. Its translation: CASRQGGLLGNTIYF.

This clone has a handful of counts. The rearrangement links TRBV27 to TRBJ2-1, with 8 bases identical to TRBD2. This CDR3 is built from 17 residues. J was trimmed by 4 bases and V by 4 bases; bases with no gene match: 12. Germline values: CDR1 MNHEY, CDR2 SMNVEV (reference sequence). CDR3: CASSSEIAGPHYNEQFF. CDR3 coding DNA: TGTGCCAGCAGTTCAGAAATAGCGGGGCCCCATTACAATGAGCAGTTCTTC.

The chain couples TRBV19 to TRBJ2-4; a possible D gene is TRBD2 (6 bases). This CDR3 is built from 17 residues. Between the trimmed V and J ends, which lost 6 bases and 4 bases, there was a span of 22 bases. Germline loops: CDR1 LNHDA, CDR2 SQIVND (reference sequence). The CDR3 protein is CASSPAGWKSGKNIQYF. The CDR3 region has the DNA TGTGCCAGTAGCCCCGCGGGCTGGAAAAGCGGGAAAAACATTCAGTACTTC.

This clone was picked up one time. CDR3 loop: CASSQGQVETQYF. CDR3 in DNA: TGTGCCAGCAGCCAAGGACAGGTAGAGACCCAGTACTTC. V usage is TRBV14 and J usage is TRBJ2-5, with D perhaps matching TRBD1 (6 bases). Trimming removed 1 base at V and 4 bases at J, with 7 bases between. From germline, CDR1 is SGHDN and CDR2 FVKESK. This CDR3 spans 13 amino acids.

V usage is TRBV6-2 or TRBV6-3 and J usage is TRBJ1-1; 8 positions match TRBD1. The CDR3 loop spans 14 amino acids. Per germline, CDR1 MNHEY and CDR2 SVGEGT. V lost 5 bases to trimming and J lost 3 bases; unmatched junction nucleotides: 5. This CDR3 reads CASSPQGAYTEAFF. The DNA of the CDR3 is TGTGCCAGCAGTCCCCAGGGGGCATACACTGAAGCTTTCTTT.

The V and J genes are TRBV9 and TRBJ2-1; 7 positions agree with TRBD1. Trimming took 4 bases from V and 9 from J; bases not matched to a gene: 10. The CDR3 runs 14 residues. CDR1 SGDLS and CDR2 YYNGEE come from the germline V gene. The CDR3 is CASSQATGKVEQFF. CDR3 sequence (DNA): TGTGCCAGCAGCCAAGCGACAGGGAAGGTTGAGCAGTTCTTC.

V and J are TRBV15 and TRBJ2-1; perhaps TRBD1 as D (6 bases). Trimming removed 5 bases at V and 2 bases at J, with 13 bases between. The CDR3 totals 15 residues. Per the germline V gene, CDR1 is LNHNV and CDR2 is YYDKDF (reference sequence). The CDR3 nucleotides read TGTGCCACCAGCCTAAAACAGGGTACCTACAATGAGCAGTTCTTC. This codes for CATSLKQGTYNEQFF.

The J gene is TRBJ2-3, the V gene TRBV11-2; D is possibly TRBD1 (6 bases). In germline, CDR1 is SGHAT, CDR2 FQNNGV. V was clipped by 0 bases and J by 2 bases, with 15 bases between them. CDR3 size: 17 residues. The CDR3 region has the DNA TGTGCCAGCAGCTTAGAGTTCTCGGACAGCTACACAGATACGCAGTATTTT. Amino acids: CASSLEFSDSYTDTQYF. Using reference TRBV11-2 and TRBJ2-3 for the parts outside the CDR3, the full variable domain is EAGVAQSPRYKIIEKRQSVAFWCNPISGHATLYWYQQILGQGPKLLIQFQNNGVVDDSQLPKDRFSAERLKGVDSTLKIQPAKLEDSAVYLCASSLEFSDSYTDTQYFGPGTRLTVL.

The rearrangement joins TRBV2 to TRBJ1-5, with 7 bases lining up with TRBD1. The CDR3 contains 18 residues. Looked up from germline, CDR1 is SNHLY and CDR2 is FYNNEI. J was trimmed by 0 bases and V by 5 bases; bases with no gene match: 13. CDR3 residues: CASSYTRDSQDSNQPQHF. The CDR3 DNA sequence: TGTGCCAGCAGTTACACCCGGGACAGTCAGGATAGCAATCAGCCCCAGCATTTT.

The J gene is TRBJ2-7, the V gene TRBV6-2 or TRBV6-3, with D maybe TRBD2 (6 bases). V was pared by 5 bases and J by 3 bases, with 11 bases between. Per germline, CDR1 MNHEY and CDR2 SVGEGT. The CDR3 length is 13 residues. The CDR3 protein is CASSAGWGYEQYF. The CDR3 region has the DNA TGTGCCAGCAGTGCGGGGTGGGGCTACGAGCAGTACTTC.

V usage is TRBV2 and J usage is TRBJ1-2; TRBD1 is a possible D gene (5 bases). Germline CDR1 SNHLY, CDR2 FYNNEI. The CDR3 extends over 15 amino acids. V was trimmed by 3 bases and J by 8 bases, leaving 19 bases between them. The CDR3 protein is CASSDLWQAEGGYTF. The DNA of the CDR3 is TGTGCCAGCAGTGACCTGTGGCAGGCGGAGGGGGGCTACACCTTC.

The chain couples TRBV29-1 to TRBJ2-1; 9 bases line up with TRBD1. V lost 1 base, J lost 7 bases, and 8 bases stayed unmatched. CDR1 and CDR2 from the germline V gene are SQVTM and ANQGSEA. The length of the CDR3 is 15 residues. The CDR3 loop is CSVEVPGQGMNEQFF. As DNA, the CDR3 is TGCAGCGTTGAAGTCCCCGGACAGGGGATGAATGAGCAGTTCTTC.

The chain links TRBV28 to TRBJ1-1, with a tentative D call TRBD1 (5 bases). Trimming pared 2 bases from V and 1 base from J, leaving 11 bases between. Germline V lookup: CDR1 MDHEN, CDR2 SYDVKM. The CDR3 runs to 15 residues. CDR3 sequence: CASSLRYQGNTEAFF. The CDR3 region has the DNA TGTGCCAGCAGTTTAAGGTATCAGGGGAACACTGAAGCTTTCTTT.

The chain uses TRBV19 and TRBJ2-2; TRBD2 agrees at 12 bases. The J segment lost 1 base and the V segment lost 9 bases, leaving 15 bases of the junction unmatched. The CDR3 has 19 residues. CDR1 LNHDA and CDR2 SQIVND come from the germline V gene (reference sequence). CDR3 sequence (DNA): TGTGCCAGCCGGGGACTAGCGGGCACCAGAGAGGGGAACACCGGGGAGCTGTTTTTT. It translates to CASRGLAGTREGNTGELFF.

CDR3 region: CTSSQDLDRSLAGSPLHF. As DNA, the CDR3 is TGCACCAGCAGCCAAGATCTGGACCGGAGCCTCGCGGGTTCACCCCTCCACTTT. V is TRBV1 and J is TRBJ1-6. TRBV1 is a pseudogene segment. The CDR3 extends over 18 amino acids.

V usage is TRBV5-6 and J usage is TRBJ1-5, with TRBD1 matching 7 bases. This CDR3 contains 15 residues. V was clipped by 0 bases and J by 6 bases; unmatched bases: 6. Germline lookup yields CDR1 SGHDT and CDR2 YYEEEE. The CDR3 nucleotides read TGTGCCAGCAGCTTGGCGCAGGGGGAGTTTCAGCCCCAGCATTTT. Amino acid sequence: CASSLAQGEFQPQHF.

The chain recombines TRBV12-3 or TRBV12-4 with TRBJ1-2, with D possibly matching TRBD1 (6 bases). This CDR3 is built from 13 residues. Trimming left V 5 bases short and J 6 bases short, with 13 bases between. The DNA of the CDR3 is TGTGCCAGCAGTGGACAGCCGGCAGATGGCTACACCTTC. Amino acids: CASSGQPADGYTF.

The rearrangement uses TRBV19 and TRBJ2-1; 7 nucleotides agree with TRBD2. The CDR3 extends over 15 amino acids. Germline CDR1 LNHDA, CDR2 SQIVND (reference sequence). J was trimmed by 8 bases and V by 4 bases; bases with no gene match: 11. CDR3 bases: TGTGCCAGTAGTACCGCGGCGGGAGAGATATATGAGCAGTTCTTC. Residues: CASSTAAGEIYEQFF.

The CDR3 nucleotides are TGCGCCAGCACCATAGCAGGGGACTATGGCTACACCTTC. Translating it yields CASTIAGDYGYTF. V and J are TRBV5-1 and TRBJ1-2; a possible D gene is TRBD1 (6 bases). Germline CDR1 reads SGHRS; CDR2 reads YFSETQ. Trimming took 6 bases from V and 3 from J, leaving 12 bases between them. This CDR3 contains 13 residues.

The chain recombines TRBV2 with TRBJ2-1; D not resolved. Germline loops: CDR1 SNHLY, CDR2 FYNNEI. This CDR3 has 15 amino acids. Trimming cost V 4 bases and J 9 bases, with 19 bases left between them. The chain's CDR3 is CASSGTVVNLGEQFF. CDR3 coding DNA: TGTGCCAGCAGTGGAACAGTAGTAAATTTGGGTGAGCAGTTCTTC. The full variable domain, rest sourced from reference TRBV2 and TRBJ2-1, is EPEVTQTPSHQVTQMGQEVILRCVPISNHLYFYWYRQILGQKVEFLVSFYNNEISEKSEIFDDQFSVERPDGSNFTLKIRSTKLEDSAMYFCASSGTVVNLGEQFFGPGTRLTVL.

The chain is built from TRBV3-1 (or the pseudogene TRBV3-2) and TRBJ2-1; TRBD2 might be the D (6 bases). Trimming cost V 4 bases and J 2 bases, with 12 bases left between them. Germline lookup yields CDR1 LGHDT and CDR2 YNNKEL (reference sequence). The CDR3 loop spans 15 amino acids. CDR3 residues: CASSPGGVPYNEQFF. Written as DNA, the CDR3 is TGTGCCAGCAGCCCGGGCGGGGTACCCTACAATGAGCAGTTCTTC.

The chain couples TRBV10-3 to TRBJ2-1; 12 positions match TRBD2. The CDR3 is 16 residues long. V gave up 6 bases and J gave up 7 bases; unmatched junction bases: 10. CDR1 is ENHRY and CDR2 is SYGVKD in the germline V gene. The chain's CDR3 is CAIRNLAGGPSNEQFF. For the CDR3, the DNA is TGTGCCATCAGGAATCTAGCGGGAGGGCCTTCAAATGAGCAGTTCTTC.

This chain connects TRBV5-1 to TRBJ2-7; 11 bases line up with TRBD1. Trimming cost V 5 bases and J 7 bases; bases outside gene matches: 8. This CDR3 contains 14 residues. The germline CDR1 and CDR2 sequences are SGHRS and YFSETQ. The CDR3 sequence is CASRWGTGGDEQYF. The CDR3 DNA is TGCGCCAGCAGGTGGGGGACAGGGGGAGATGAGCAGTACTTC.